This entry lists 30 T cell receptor beta chains sequenced from one sample in a study of T cells in Graves' hyperthyroidism and ophthalmopathy. Using RNA transcripts as the source, TCR beta CDR3 regions were amplified. TCR CDR3 regions were first amplified by RT-PCR with HTBI primers. TCRdb recomputed calls from the multiplex PCR reads with MiXCR, one row per CDR3 protein. The data show a few hundred thousand distinct CDR3 sequences, approximately 15% seen once. The specimen was blood. The receptors stem from a woman aged 18 to 35 with Graves' hyperthyroidism.

This clonotype was recorded at least ten times. The chain has TRBV12-3 or TRBV12-4 and TRBJ2-1; 7 nucleotides align to TRBD2. The CDR3 has 16 amino acids. V lost 7 bases and J lost 0; bases outside the gene matches: 9. CDR3 protein: CASTPNGGSSYNEQFF. CDR3 coding DNA: TGTGCCAGCACCCCAAATGGCGGGAGCTCCTACAATGAGCAGTTCTTC.

This chain links TRBV19 with TRBJ2-2; 9 nucleotides agree with TRBD2. The length of the CDR3 is 16 residues. Trimming removed 4 bases from V and 2 bases from J; junction bases left unmatched: 5. From germline, CDR1 is LNHDA and CDR2 SQIVND (reference sequence). The CDR3 sequence is CASSKGLARNTGELFF. DNA for the CDR3: TGTGCCAGTAGTAAGGGACTAGCCCGAAACACCGGGGAGCTGTTTTTT.

V gene TRBV19 combines with J gene TRBJ2-2; D is possibly TRBD2 (6 bases). The CDR3 totals 15 residues. Trimming stripped 11 bases from V and 8 bases from J, with 24 bases between. In germline, CDR1 is LNHDA, CDR2 SQIVND (reference sequence). The CDR3 sequence is CASHGTVAEVGELFF. The CDR3 nucleotides read TGTGCCTCGCATGGAACGGTAGCGGAGGTTGGGGAGCTGTTTTTT. Variable domain in full (rest from reference TRBV19 and TRBJ2-2): DGGITQSPKYLFRKEGQNVTLSCEQNLNHDAMYWYRQDPGQGLRLIYYSQIVNDFQKGDIAEGYSVSREKKESFPLTVTSAQKNPTAFYLCASHGTVAEVGELFFGEGSRLTVL.

This clonotype has only a few counts. The V and J genes are TRBV9 and TRBJ1-2; D may be TRBD1 (6 bases). The CDR3 consists of 14 residues. The V and J ends lost 3 bases and 5 bases respectively, with 14 bases between them. Germline V CDR1 and CDR2: SGDLS, YYNGEE. The CDR3, as DNA: TGTGCCAGCAGCGAGAGAGGGGGTGTGTATGGCTACACCTTC. It specifies CASSERGGVYGYTF.

This clonotype has at least ten counts. V and J are TRBV19 and TRBJ1-1, with D possibly being TRBD1 (5 bases). This CDR3 region has 17 residues. The germline V and J ends were trimmed by 3 bases and 3 bases, with 20 bases remaining between them. Germline V gene sequence: CDR1 LNHDA, CDR2 SQIVND (reference sequence). CDR3 nucleotides: TGTGCCAGTAGTATTTACCCGGGGCGGTATAGCCACACTGAAGCTTTCTTT. Its protein product is CASSIYPGRYSHTEAFF.

This clonotype turned up a few times. The chain combines TRBV4-1 with TRBJ2-7, with a tentative D call TRBD1 (5 bases). The CDR3 sequence is 15 residues long. Trimming took off 0 bases at V and 2 bases at J, with 11 bases between the two ends. Germline V gene data show CDR1 as MGHRA and CDR2 as YSYEKL. The CDR3: CASSQDTGRPYEQYF. CDR3 in DNA: TGCGCCAGCAGCCAAGATACAGGTAGGCCCTACGAGCAGTACTTC.

Only a few counts were recorded for this clonotype. The genes are TRBV5-1 and TRBJ2-5, with 10 bases fitting TRBD2. CDR1 SGHRS and CDR2 YFSETQ come from the germline V gene. Losses at the gene ends were 5 bases for V and 3 bases for J; bases not matched to a gene: 7. CDR3 size: 15 residues. The CDR3 DNA is TGCGCCAGCAGTAAGACCCTAGCGGGAGAAGAGACCCAGTACTTC. Its translation: CASSKTLAGEETQYF.

This clonotype was detected ten times or more. The V and J genes are TRBV3-1 and TRBJ2-3; 9 bases are a match to TRBD2. The germline V gene has CDR1 LGHDT and CDR2 YNNKEL (reference sequence). This CDR3 contains 16 residues. V lost 4 bases to trimming and J lost 2 bases; unmatched junction nucleotides: 7. The CDR3 loop reads CASSPRTSAFTDTQYF. The CDR3 region has the DNA TGTGCCAGCAGCCCGAGGACTAGCGCATTCACAGATACGCAGTATTTT.

This clonotype was detected many times. V gene TRBV2 combines with J gene TRBJ2-1; no clear D. Trimming took 0 bases from V and 8 from J, leaving 20 bases between them. The V gene's germline CDR1 is SNHLY and CDR2 FYNNEI. The CDR3 totals 17 residues. The CDR3 is CASSEALFGKAGDEQFF. CDR3 DNA: TGTGCCAGCAGTGAAGCGCTGTTCGGTAAGGCTGGGGATGAGCAGTTCTTC.

This clonotype was counted many times. This chain links TRBV24-1 with TRBJ1-4, with 11 bases that match TRBD1. CDR3 length equals 18 residues. Germline CDR1 is KGHDR and CDR2 is SFDVKD. J was trimmed by 1 base and V by 8 bases; bases with no gene match: 11. CDR3 bases: TGTGCCACCACCGGGGACAGGGGGGAGCTCGTAACTAATGAAAAACTGTTTTTT. Amino acid sequence: CATTGDRGELVTNEKLFF.

The chain uses TRBV19 and TRBJ2-7, with D possibly TRBD1 on 6 matching bases. CDR3 length: 14 amino acids. V dropped 4 bases and J dropped 0 bases, with 10 bases sitting between them. Germline V gene lookup returns CDR1 LNHDA and CDR2 SQIVND (reference sequence). The DNA of the CDR3 is TGTGCCAGTAGTAGACAGGACAACTCCTACGAGCAGTACGTC. Translating it yields CASSRQDNSYEQYV.

The CDR3 loop is CSARVGSGTEQYV. DNA of the CDR3: TGCAGTGCGAGGGTGGGGAGCGGGACCGAGCAGTACGTC. This rearrangement joins TRBV20-1 to TRBJ2-7; the match to TRBD2 covers 7 bases. V lost 6 bases and J lost 6; bases outside the gene matches: 11. CDR3 length equals 13 residues. Germline V gene sequence: CDR1 DFQATT, CDR2 SNEGSKA (reference sequence).

This clonotype showed up many times. The chain uses TRBV12-3 or TRBV12-4 and TRBJ2-1, with TRBD1 matching 7 bases. Germline trimming cut 6 bases from V and 2 bases from J; bases unmatched to any gene: 13. There are 17 residues in the CDR3. This CDR3 is CASSLPPYRGPYNEQFF. CDR3 DNA sequence: TGTGCCAGCAGCCTCCCGCCCTACAGGGGTCCCTACAATGAGCAGTTCTTC.

The genes are TRBV18 and TRBJ2-1, with TRBD2 matching over 7 bases. This CDR3 comprises 12 residues. V lost 11 bases and J lost 8; bases outside the gene matches: 9. The germline gives CDR1 KGHSH, CDR2 LQKENI. For the CDR3, the DNA is TGTGCCGGCGGGGGAGCGGGATATGAGCAGTTCTTC. Translating it yields CAGGGAGYEQFF.

This clonotype was seen a handful of times. At one boundary the junction diverges from the germline segment, which might be a read error. The V gene is TRBV6-1, the J gene TRBJ1-2; 9 positions agree with TRBD1. Germline values: CDR1 MNHNS, CDR2 SASEGT. CDR3 length equals 15 residues. Here the CDR3 DNA reads TGTGCCAGCAGTTACGCGGGACAGGGATCAGGTGGCTACGCCTTC. It encodes CASSYAGQGSGGYAF.

The sample holds a few counts of this clonotype. The rearrangement links TRBV9 to TRBJ2-5; 8 nucleotides agree with TRBD2. Germline V lookup: CDR1 SGDLS, CDR2 YYNGEE. After removal of 4 bases from V and 4 bases from J, the junction contained 3 bases not matched to a gene. The CDR3 has 13 amino acids. This CDR3 is CASSHREGETQYF. The CDR3 DNA sequence: TGTGCCAGCAGCCACCGGGAGGGAGAGACCCAGTACTTC.

The chain recombines TRBV12-3 or TRBV12-4 with TRBJ1-2; no definite D call. This CDR3 region has 13 residues. V lost 8 bases and J 4 bases, leaving 14 bases between the germline ends. The CDR3 coding sequence is TGTGCCAGCCCCCGACTGACCACCTATGGCTACACCTTC. Its translation: CASPRLTTYGYTF.

This clonotype has ten or more counts. The rearrangement uses TRBV27 and TRBJ1-2, with 8 positions matching TRBD1. Germline-derived CDR1 and CDR2 are MNHEY and SMNVEV (reference sequence). The V and J ends lost 1 base and 8 bases, in that order; junction bases with no gene match: 15. There are 17 residues in the CDR3. CDR3 sequence: CASSLWPLDRVFEGYTF. The CDR3 DNA sequence: TGTGCCAGCAGTTTATGGCCCCTGGACAGGGTATTCGAAGGCTACACCTTC.

This clonotype was counted ten times or more. The chain combines TRBV29-1 with TRBJ2-7, with 10 positions matching TRBD2. CDR3 length equals 14 residues. Trimming cost V 2 bases and J 2 bases; bases outside gene matches: 3. Germline V gives CDR1 SQVTM, CDR2 ANQGSEA. CDR3 nucleotides: TGCAGCGTTGAACTAGCGGGAGTCACCTACGAGCAGTACTTC. Translation: CSVELAGVTYEQYF.

This clonotype was detected many times. The V and J genes are TRBV19 and TRBJ2-7, with 13 positions matching TRBD2. CDR1 is LNHDA, CDR2 SQIVND, per germline (reference sequence). Germline trimming cut 2 bases from V and 2 bases from J; bases unmatched to any gene: 6. There are 17 residues in the CDR3. The CDR3 DNA is TGTGCCAGTAGTATAACCGTCGGACTAGCGGGAGCCTACGAGCAGTACGTC. Translation: CASSITVGLAGAYEQYV.

This clonotype was recorded at least ten times. The rearrangement links TRBV12-3 or TRBV12-4 to TRBJ2-1, with 11 bases that match TRBD2. CDR3 length: 17 amino acids. With 0 bases clipped from V and 2 bases from J, the junction kept 3 bases outside the gene matches. The CDR3 reads CASSLALAGGTYNEQFF. Here the CDR3 DNA reads TGTGCCAGCAGTTTAGCTCTAGCGGGAGGCACCTACAATGAGCAGTTCTTC.

This clonotype showed up many times. This chain uses TRBV20-1 with TRBJ1-4; D gene unclear. This CDR3 region has 11 residues. Germline V gene data show CDR1 as DFQATT and CDR2 as SNEGSKA (reference sequence). V dropped 4 bases and J dropped 3 bases, with 3 bases sitting between them. The CDR3 loop reads CSAMPNEKLFF. The CDR3 coding sequence is TGCAGTGCTATGCCTAATGAAAAACTGTTTTTT.

The chain links TRBV5-1 to TRBJ2-1; 8 bases line up with TRBD2. There are 16 residues in the CDR3. With 2 bases clipped from V and 3 bases from J, the junction kept 7 bases outside the gene matches. From germline, CDR1 is SGHRS and CDR2 YFSETQ. The CDR3 nucleotides are TGCGCCAGCAGCTTCGGCCGACTAGCGTTCTACAATGAGCAGTTCTTC. Translation: CASSFGRLAFYNEQFF.

As to this clonotype: A read error is possible here, since a much larger clone lies one base away. V usage is TRBV24-1 and J usage is TRBJ2-5; the match to TRBD2 covers 10 bases. The germline CDR1 and CDR2 sequences are KGHDR and SFDVKD. The CDR3 loop spans 14 amino acids. Here the CDR3 reads CTTSALAGAETQYF. CDR3 DNA: TGTACCACCAGTGCCCTAGCGGGAGCCGAGACCCAGTACTTC.

This clonotype has a handful of counts. This rearrangement joins TRBV6-5 to TRBJ2-1, with D perhaps matching TRBD2 (6 bases). The CDR3 runs 15 residues. Germline CDR1 is MNHEY and CDR2 is SVGAGI. V dropped 2 bases and J dropped 8 bases, with 16 bases sitting between them. The CDR3 coding sequence is TGTGCCAGCAGTTACATGAGCGGGCAGGGCTATGAGCAGTTCTTC. Residues: CASSYMSGQGYEQFF.

This clonotype was observed many times. The rearrangement links TRBV6-1 to TRBJ2-7; D not resolved. The V end lost 4 bases, the J end lost 2 bases, and 6 bases lay between the germline ends. CDR1 is MNHNS and CDR2 is SASEGT in the germline V gene. The CDR3 runs 12 residues. CDR3 residues: CASSGAAYEQYV. The CDR3 nucleotides read TGTGCCAGCAGTGGAGCCGCCTACGAGCAGTACGTC.

This clonotype occurred many times. The genes are TRBV20-1 and TRBJ2-3, with 10 bases fitting TRBD2. Germline CDR1 reads DFQATT; CDR2 reads SNEGSKA (reference sequence). The trim removed 0 bases at V and 2 bases at J, leaving 8 bases unmatched. This CDR3 spans 17 amino acids. As DNA, the CDR3 is TGCAGTGCTAGAGATTTGAAGAGCGGGAGGGCCACAGATACGCAGTATTTT. It translates to CSARDLKSGRATDTQYF.

On this clonotype itself: A much larger clone lies one base from this, so it may be a read error. The chain is built from TRBV11-3 and TRBJ2-7; TRBD1 is a possible D gene (5 bases). CDR1 is SGHNT, CDR2 YENEEA, per germline. CDR3 length: 18 residues. Trimming shortened V by 2 bases and J by 0 bases, and 20 bases separated the two germline ends. CDR3 DNA sequence: TGTGCCAGCAGCTTATGGGATGGGGCAGGAGCCTTCTCCTACGAGCAGTACTTC. It is translated as CASSLWDGAGAFSYEQYF.

This clonotype was detected a few times. The junction departs from the called germline gene at one end, perhaps through a read error. The chain links TRBV18 to TRBJ1-5, with no clear D. Germline V gene data show CDR1 as KGHSH and CDR2 as LQKENI. CDR3 length: 12 amino acids. The CDR3 nucleotides are TGTGCCAACTCACCTGGGGATCAGCCCCAGCATTTT. Protein sequence: CANSPGDQPQHF. Drawing the rest from reference TRBV18 and TRBJ1-5, the complete variable domain is NAGVMQNPRHLVRRRGQEARLRCSPMKGHSHVYWYRQLPEEGLKFMVYLQKENIIDESGMPKERFSAEFPKEGPSILRIQQVVRGDSAAYFCANSPGDQPQHFGDGTRLSIL.

This clonotype was seen many times. This chain links TRBV10-3 with TRBJ1-1; D ambiguous. There are 10 residues in the CDR3. Germline V gene lookup returns CDR1 ENHRY and CDR2 SYGVKD. V lost 10 bases to trimming and J lost 2 bases, with 5 bases between them. The CDR3 is CASGNTEAFF. CDR3 bases: TGTGCCAGCGGAAACACTGAAGCTTTCTTT.